This TCR beta chain was profiled in a study of response to subunit inactivated influenza vaccine (dated by TCRdb to 2016 to 2019). Study-level background: Deep quantitative profiling of the T cell receptor repertoire was used in the study to follow responses to a trivalent subunit inactivated influenza vaccine.

Libraries were prepared through RT-PCR. Reads for this sample came from an Illumina HiSeq 2500. In TCRdb, the public reads were trimmed at Q25 with fastp and aligned with MiXCR, with productive beta chains retained. Every CDR3 protein is listed once, alongside the most common genes and DNA of its rows. For this sample the table gives about 650,000 distinct CDR3 sequences, of which about 15% were detected only once. The ten largest clones add up to roughly 10% of the sample. In the case of this clonotype: Its antigen is currently not known. The input lacks base qualities; no much larger clone sits a single base away.

The paper as a whole reports these results and caveats: It was suggested by the authors that each seasonal influenza vaccination may recruit only a limited number of new T cells.

The germline ends are 5 bases apart after V is trimmed by 0 bases and J by 0 bases. The germline V gene encodes CDR1 SGHAT and CDR2 FQNNGV. Including cysteine and phenylalanine, the CDR3 has 14 amino acids. Left in the record is the CDR3 DNA by itself, 42 bases read in frame from the first base. The sequence came from a man aged 45-60 years who received an inactivated influenza vaccine. Donor details come from another sample of the same person, matched by shared clones. The source material was PBMCs from blood, sampled roughly 12 days after vaccination. The sequence joins TRBV11-2 to TRBJ1-1; matching of 5 bases hints at TRBD1 as the D gene. Here the CDR3 is given as CASSLETVNTEAFF. The sequenced DNA: TGTGCCAGCAGCTTAGAGACAGTGAACACTGAAGCTTTCTTT.